Reported below is one T cell receptor (beta chain). This clonotype turned up a few times. The antigen it recognizes is unknown. At one end the junction does not follow the germline gene, possibly because of a read error. The method was RT-PCR. TCRdb records Illumina HiSeq 2500 as the sequencer. TCRdb reworked the public reads: Q25 trimming with fastp, MiXCR clone assembly, productive beta chains retained. Entries that share a CDR3 protein sequence are merged under the most common genes and DNA. Across this sample there are 200,000 to 250,000 distinct CDR3 sequences, with about 12% seen only once. Clones ranked in the top ten supply over 6.5% of the sample. The sample comes from a study of response to subunit inactivated influenza vaccine (dated by TCRdb to the late 2010s). Notes on the research overall: Deep quantitative profiling of the T cell receptor repertoire was used in the study to follow responses to a trivalent subunit inactivated influenza vaccine. Overall study results and their limits: According to the authors, only a limited number of new T cells may be recruited by each seasonal influenza vaccination.

From its cysteine to its phenylalanine, the CDR3 spans 15 amino acids. Solely the CDR3 DNA is kept, with 45 bases framed from the first base. Sequences LGHDT (CDR1) and YNNKEL (CDR2) are obtained from the germline V gene (reference sequence). Recombination connected TRBV3-1 to TRBJ1-1, with 10 junctional bases fitting TRBD1. The receptor's source is a man in his fifties who received an inactivated influenza vaccine. Donor details come from another sample of the same person, matched by shared clones. Sample: non-naive T cells sorted from PBMCs, taken 14 to 15 days before vaccination. Read against the paper, the sample's cell subset or site label means: memory T cell fraction. The CDR3 reads CASSRTTGTGVWRIF. The nucleotide sequence reads TGTGCCAGCAGTCGCACCACCGGGACAGGGGTTTGGAGAATCTTT.